This T cell receptor (beta chain) derives from a study of shared clonotypes between healthy human individuals. Points on this clone: Its antigen remains unknown.

Findings of the study overall: Naive subsets, compared against memory subsets, generally had larger estimated richness values.

Germline V gene data show CDR1 as SGHAT and CDR2 as FQNNGV. The CDR3 is 17 residues long. The V end lost 1 base, the J end lost 5 bases, and 15 bases lay between the germline ends. TCRdb keeps only in-frame clones here, not all; method: immunoSEQ multiplex PCR. The table records roughly 2.5 million clones, approximately 90% of them present only once. This sequence was found in a man younger than 30 in good health. Sequenced: naive CD4+ T cells sorted from blood. Described subset: CD45RA+ positively selected. V gene TRBV11-2 combines with J gene TRBJ1-6; a weak D match, TRBD1 (5 bases). The DNA for the CDR3 is TGTGCCAGCAGCTTAGCTTCAGGGACCCTGAATAATTCACCCCTCCACTTT. Its protein is CASSLASGTLNNSPLHF.